A single sample gave rise to the 28 T cell receptor beta chains below, sequenced in a study of T cells in Graves' hyperthyroidism and ophthalmopathy (dated by TCRdb to about 2019). The library was produced with multiplex PCR. Data came from an Illumina HiSeq 2000. The TCR beta CDR3 regions were amplified from RNA transcripts. The first round of RT-PCR for the TCR CDR3 was performed with the HTBI primer set and the Qiagen OneStep RT-PCR kit. Using fastp at Q25 and MiXCR, TCRdb reprocessed the public reads and kept productive beta chains. Entries that share a CDR3 protein sequence are merged under the most common genes and DNA. This sample has fewer than 350,000 distinct CDR3 sequences in its table, and around 20% of those were observed once. The ten largest clones take up under 45% of the sample. Sequenced material: blood. The receptors were gathered from a man aged 50 to 59 with Graves' ophthalmopathy.

This clonotype was observed a few times. V usage is TRBV5-1 and J usage is TRBJ2-2, with D hard to call. Trimming removed 4 bases at V and 3 bases at J, with 7 bases between. The CDR3 is 13 amino acids. Germline CDR1 reads SGHRS; CDR2 reads YFSETQ. Written as DNA, the CDR3 is TGCGCCAGCAGCGGACGGGACACCGGGGAGCTGTTTTTT. Its protein product is CASSGRDTGELFF.

The V call is TRBV20-1, the J call TRBJ2-3; D not certain. The CDR3 covers 16 residues. Trimming removed 6 bases at V and 2 bases at J, with 21 bases between. Germline V CDR1 and CDR2: DFQATT, SNEGSKA (reference sequence). The chain's CDR3 is CSALRHPALPTDTQYF. CDR3 coding DNA: TGCAGTGCCCTCCGGCACCCAGCTCTCCCCACAGATACGCAGTATTTT.

This clonotype came up many times. The V gene is TRBV11-2, the J gene TRBJ2-1; 12 nucleotides line up with TRBD2. From germline, CDR1 is SGHAT and CDR2 FQNNGV. The CDR3 is made up of 16 amino acids. The junction had 9 bases not matched to a gene; V was cut back by 3 bases and J by 9 bases. The CDR3 DNA is TGTGCCAGCAGCTTTTTAGCTAGCGGGAGGGTGGGTGAGCAGTTCTTC. Its protein product is CASSFLASGRVGEQFF.

This clonotype was counted a few times. This sequence joins TRBV28 and TRBJ1-5, with D maybe TRBD1 (5 bases). The CDR3 is made up of 13 amino acids. In germline, CDR1 is MDHEN, CDR2 SYDVKM. Trimming cost V 3 bases and J 9 bases, with 12 bases left between them. CDR3 DNA sequence: TGTGCCAGCAGTTTGGGGGGGATTACGCCCCAGCATTTT. Its translation: CASSLGGITPQHF.

This clonotype was observed at least ten times. The V gene is TRBV6-1, the J gene TRBJ1-5, with 9 bases that match TRBD1. The CDR3 runs 16 residues. Germline CDR1 reads MNHNS; CDR2 reads SASEGT. The V segment lost 7 bases and the J segment 0 bases; nucleotides outside the gene matches: 7. CDR3 nucleotides: TGTGCCAGCACGGGACAGGGTGGGTTTAGCAATCAGCCCCAGCATTTT. Protein sequence: CASTGQGGFSNQPQHF.

This clonotype has a count of ten or more. The chain recombines TRBV15 with TRBJ2-1, with 10 bases identical to TRBD2. Unmatched junction bases numbered 5, after V lost 6 bases and J lost 6 bases. CDR1 is LNHNV, CDR2 YYDKDF, per germline (reference sequence). CDR3 length: 14 residues. The chain's CDR3 is CATSPSGSANEQFF. The CDR3 nucleotides are TGTGCCACCAGTCCTAGCGGGAGTGCCAATGAGCAGTTCTTC.

V gene TRBV10-3 combines with J gene TRBJ2-5, with D possibly matching TRBD1 (7 bases). Germline values: CDR1 ENHRY, CDR2 SYGVKD. There are 14 residues in the CDR3. Trimming took off 5 bases at V and 2 bases at J, with 12 bases between the two ends. This CDR3 reads CAISTSRGQETQYF. The CDR3 bases are TGTGCCATCAGTACTAGCAGGGGGCAAGAGACCCAGTACTTC.

The chain couples TRBV5-4 to TRBJ2-3, with 9 bases aligning to TRBD1. Trimming cost V 5 bases and J 4 bases; bases outside gene matches: 2. Germline V CDR1 and CDR2: SGHNT, YYREEE (reference sequence). This CDR3 is built from 13 residues. The CDR3 DNA is TGTGCCAGCAGGGGACAGGGCTCAGATACGCAGTATTTT. Translated, it gives CASRGQGSDTQYF.

The genes are TRBV19 and TRBJ2-2, with TRBD1 matching over 7 bases. Germline CDR1 and CDR2: LNHDA and SQIVND (reference sequence). The CDR3 is made up of 16 amino acids. The ends lost 4 bases at V and 2 bases at J; junction bases unmatched: 7. The CDR3 sequence is CASSTRRQGNTGELFF. As DNA, the CDR3 is TGTGCCAGTAGTACCCGCCGACAGGGTAACACCGGGGAGCTGTTTTTT. The whole variable domain, filled in from reference TRBV19 and TRBJ2-2, reads DGGITQSPKYLFRKEGQNVTLSCEQNLNHDAMYWYRQDPGQGLRLIYYSQIVNDFQKGDIAEGYSVSREKKESFPLTVTSAQKNPTAFYLCASSTRRQGNTGELFFGEGSRLTVL.

CDR3: CASSLIRLADNEQFF. CDR3 DNA: TGCGCCAGCAGCCTGATAAGACTAGCCGACAATGAGCAGTTCTTC. V gene TRBV5-1 combines with J gene TRBJ2-1; TRBD2 matches 7 bases. This CDR3 has 15 residues. Per germline, CDR1 SGHRS and CDR2 YFSETQ. Trimming removed 4 bases from V and 5 bases from J; junction bases left unmatched: 9.

This clonotype was found a few times. The chain carries TRBV5-1 and TRBJ2-3; TRBD1 matches at 8 bases. Germline CDR1 and CDR2: SGHRS and YFSETQ. The CDR3 covers 15 residues. V lost 4 bases, J lost 5 bases, and 9 bases stayed unmatched. CDR3 protein: CASSPRTGRGDTQYF. The CDR3 DNA sequence: TGCGCCAGCAGCCCTCGGACAGGGCGCGGAGATACGCAGTATTTT.

In its sample, this clonotype was seen a few times. The chain combines TRBV20-1 with TRBJ1-5, with D tentatively TRBD1 (6 bases). The V and J ends lost 0 bases and 2 bases respectively, with 14 bases between them. Germline CDR1 is DFQATT and CDR2 is SNEGSKA (reference sequence). The CDR3 runs 16 residues. The CDR3 nucleotides are TGCAGTGCTAGAGAGGTAAACAGGGTTGGCAATCAGCCCCAGCATTTT. Translated, it gives CSAREVNRVGNQPQHF.

A remark on this clonotype: A much larger clone is a single base away; this may be a read error. J is TRBJ1-2 and V is TRBV2, with D uncertain. CDR1 is SNHLY, CDR2 FYNNEI, per germline. The CDR3 has 13 amino acids. The DNA of the CDR3 is TGTGCCAGCAGTGGGACTGAGAACTATGGCTGCACCTTC. Its translation: CASSGTENYGCTF.

This clonotype was seen more than once but under ten times. The V and J genes are TRBV18 and TRBJ2-2; 8 nucleotides align to TRBD1. The V and J ends lost 5 bases and 0 bases, in that order; junction bases with no gene match: 8. The CDR3 contains 17 residues. The germline CDR1 and CDR2 sequences are KGHSH and LQKENI. As DNA, the CDR3 is TGTGCCAGCTCATCGACCGACAGGGGCCCGAACACCGGGGAGCTGTTTTTT. This sequence encodes CASSSTDRGPNTGELFF.

The rearrangement links TRBV7-3 to TRBJ1-2, with D hard to call. CDR3 length: 15 residues. Trimming took off 5 bases at V and 7 bases at J, with 20 bases between the two ends. Germline CDR1 is SGHTA and CDR2 is FQGTGA. The CDR3 DNA reads as TGTGCCAGCAGCCCCTCAGTCCCGGCCCTCGGTGGCTACACCTTC. This codes for CASSPSVPALGGYTF.

The J gene is TRBJ1-1, the V gene TRBV20-1; TRBD1 aligns across 8 bases. Unmatched junction bases numbered 3, after V lost 1 base and J lost 5 bases. The CDR3 is 13 residues long. Germline assignment: CDR1 DFQATT and CDR2 SNEGSKA (reference sequence). The CDR3 protein is CSARVRGQTEAFF. The CDR3, as DNA: TGCAGTGCTAGAGTCAGGGGGCAAACTGAAGCTTTCTTT.

This clonotype occurred a few times. The genes are TRBV6-1 and TRBJ1-4; D gene unclear. The CDR3 consists of 13 residues. V lost 7 bases and J lost 8, with 14 bases in between. Per germline, CDR1 MNHNS and CDR2 SASEGT. In DNA form, the CDR3 reads TGTGCCAGCAATGTACGGGATACAGAAAAACTGTTTTTT. It encodes CASNVRDTEKLFF.

V is TRBV6-1 and J is TRBJ2-7, with D uncertain. V was trimmed by 5 bases and J by 6 bases, leaving 14 bases between them. Germline V gives CDR1 MNHNS, CDR2 SASEGT. The CDR3 contains 13 residues. The CDR3 loop is CASSFSDYGEQYF. In DNA, the CDR3 is TGTGCCAGCAGTTTTAGTGATTATGGCGAGCAGTACTTC.

This clonotype was recorded at least ten times. The rearrangement links TRBV11-2 to TRBJ2-3; TRBD2 aligns across 8 bases. J lost 10 bases, V lost 5 bases, and 14 bases had no gene match. The CDR3 has 15 residues. CDR1 is SGHAT, CDR2 FQNNGV, per germline. CDR3 nucleotide sequence: TGTGCCAGCAGCCTCCGGGGGGGGCTGGACCCAGCGCAGTATTTT. It translates to CASSLRGGLDPAQYF.

To note about this clonotype: Just one base apart from a much larger clone, this may be a read error. The rearrangement joins TRBV11-3 to TRBJ2-1; D is unclear. The CDR3 has 13 amino acids. From germline, CDR1 is SGHNT and CDR2 YENEEA. CDR3 region: CASSLRPHNEQSF. DNA for the CDR3: TGTGCCAGCAGCTTAAGACCCCACAATGAGCAGTCCTTC. The variable domain in full, with the rest retrieved from reference TRBV11-3 and TRBJ2-1, is EAGVVQSPRYKIIEKKQPVAFWCNPISGHNTLYWYLQNLGQGPELLIRYENEEAVDDSQLPKDRFSAERLKGVDSTLKIQPAELGDSAVYLCASSLRPHNEQSFGPGTRLTVL.

The gene calls are TRBV5-1 and TRBJ2-3; D may be TRBD1 or TRBD2 (5 bases each). Per germline, CDR1 SGHRS and CDR2 YFSETQ. The V gene lost 4 bases and the J gene lost 6 bases, with 18 bases spanning the gap. CDR3 length: 15 residues. For the CDR3, the DNA is TGCGCCAGCAGCCTGGATTGGGACCCGGGTGATACGCAGTATTTT. Its translation is CASSLDWDPGDTQYF.

This rearrangement joins TRBV7-9 to TRBJ1-2; weak D call: TRBD1 (5 bases). The CDR3 sequence is 14 residues long. V lost 3 bases, J lost 6 bases, and 14 bases lay in between. CDR1 and CDR2 (germline): SEHNR, FQNEAQ (reference sequence). As DNA, the CDR3 is TGTGCCAGCAGCTTCGATTGGAGGGGCCATGGCTACACCTTC. This encodes CASSFDWRGHGYTF.

The table lists this clonotype with many counts. The chain couples TRBV7-6 to TRBJ2-3, with D unclear. The CDR3 runs 14 residues. V dropped 3 bases and J dropped 6 bases, with 13 bases sitting between them. Germline assignment: CDR1 SGHVS and CDR2 FNYEAQ. The CDR3 DNA reads as TGTGCCAGCAGCTTGGACCCCAAAGGTGATACGCAGTATTTT. Translated, it gives CASSLDPKGDTQYF.

This clonotype was observed at least ten times. The chain couples TRBV20-1 to TRBJ1-1; D is unclear. The CDR3 contains 12 residues. Trimming pared 3 bases from V and 1 base from J, leaving 6 bases between. Germline V gene data show CDR1 as DFQATT and CDR2 as SNEGSKA (reference sequence). CDR3 DNA: TGCAGTGCTAGGATAGCGAACACTGAAGCTTTCTTT. Encoded protein: CSARIANTEAFF.

This clonotype was observed a few times. CDR3 sequence reads: CASSFGQFNEQFF. DNA for the CDR3: TGTGCCAGCAGTTTTGGACAGTTCAATGAGCAGTTCTTC. The chain uses TRBV27 and TRBJ2-1; D is possibly TRBD1 (6 bases). The germline gives CDR1 MNHEY, CDR2 SMNVEV (reference sequence). CDR3 size: 13 residues. Trimming removed 3 bases at V and 6 bases at J, with 9 bases between.

The genes are TRBV10-1 and TRBJ2-1; 7 nucleotides agree with TRBD2. The CDR3 has 14 amino acids. CDR1 is WNHNN, CDR2 SYGVQD, per germline (reference sequence). V gave up 4 bases and J gave up 3 bases; unmatched junction bases: 3. The chain's CDR3 is CASSASGLYNEQFF. As DNA, the CDR3 is TGCGCCAGCAGTGCTAGCGGCCTCTACAATGAGCAGTTCTTC.

This clonotype was counted at least ten times. The chain has TRBV7-2 and TRBJ2-7; 13 bases are shared with TRBD2. The CDR3 sequence is 15 residues long. The V segment lost 4 bases and the J segment 2 bases; nucleotides outside the gene matches: 2. The V gene's germline CDR1 is SGHTA and CDR2 FQGNSA. CDR3 coding DNA: TGTGCCAGCAGCTCGGGACTAGCGGGAACCTACGAGCAGTACTTC. It is translated as CASSSGLAGTYEQYF.

There are a few counts of this clonotype. This chain uses TRBV30 with TRBJ1-1; tentatively, D is TRBD1 (5 bases). CDR3 length equals 13 residues. Germline V gene lookup returns CDR1 GTSNPN and CDR2 SVGIG (reference sequence). The CDR3 loop is CANDGGMNTEAFF. The CDR3 coding sequence is TGTGCTAACGACGGGGGGATGAACACTGAAGCTTTCTTT.